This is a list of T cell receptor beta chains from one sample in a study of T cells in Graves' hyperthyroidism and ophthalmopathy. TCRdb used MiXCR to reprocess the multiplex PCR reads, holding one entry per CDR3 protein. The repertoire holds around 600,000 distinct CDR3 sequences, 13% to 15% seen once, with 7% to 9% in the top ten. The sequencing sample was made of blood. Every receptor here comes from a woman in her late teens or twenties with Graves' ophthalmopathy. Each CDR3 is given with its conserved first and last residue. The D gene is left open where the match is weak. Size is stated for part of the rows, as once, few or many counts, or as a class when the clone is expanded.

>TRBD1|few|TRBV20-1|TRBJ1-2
TGCAGTGCTAGAGGGGGACAGCTTGACTATGGCTACACCTTC
CSARGGQLDYGYTF
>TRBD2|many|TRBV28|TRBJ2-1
TGTGCCAGCAGAACTCTGAGGGAGGGCTCGAGGTACAATGAGCAGTTCTTC
CASRTLREGSRYNEQFF
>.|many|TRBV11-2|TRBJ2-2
TGTGCCAGCAGCTCCAAGCCTGTCACCGGGGAGCTGTTTTTT
CASSSKPVTGELFF
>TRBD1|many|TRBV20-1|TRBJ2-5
TGCAGTGCTATCGATACAGGGGGCTTGGGAGAGACCCAGTACTTC
CSAIDTGGLGETQYF
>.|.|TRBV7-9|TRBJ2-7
TGTGCCAGCAGCTTAGCTCGGGGTGGTGACTACGAGCAGTACTTC
CASSLARGGDYEQYF
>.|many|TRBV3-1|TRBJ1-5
TGTGCCAGCAGCCAAGCCCGGGGCAGGGGACGGTTTCAGCCCCAGCATTTT
CASSQARGRGRFQPQHF
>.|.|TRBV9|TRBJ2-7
TGTGTCAGCAGCGTAGGCGGCGCGAGCTACGAGCAGTACTTC
CVSSVGGASYEQYF
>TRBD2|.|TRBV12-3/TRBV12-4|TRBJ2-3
TGTGCCAGCAGCCTACCTAGCGGGAGGGCCGGAGATACGCAGTATTTT
CASSLPSGRAGDTQYF
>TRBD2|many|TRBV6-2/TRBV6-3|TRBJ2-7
TGTGCCAGCATTCCGGGACTAGCGGACTACGAGCAGTACTTC
CASIPGLADYEQYF
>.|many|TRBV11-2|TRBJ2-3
TGTGCCAGCAGCTTGGAGCAGGGTTCGACAGATACGCAGTATTTT
CASSLEQGSTDTQYF
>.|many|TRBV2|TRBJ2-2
TGTGCCAGCAGCCCGGAGGGGGGCGGGGAGCTGTTTTTT
CASSPEGGGELFF
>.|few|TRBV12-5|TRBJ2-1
TGTGCTAGTGGTTTCAATGAGCAGTTCTTC
CASGFNEQFF
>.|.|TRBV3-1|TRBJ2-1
TGTGCCAGCAGCCAAGAACCAAAGATGAGGAATGAGCAGTTCTTC
CASSQEPKMRNEQFF
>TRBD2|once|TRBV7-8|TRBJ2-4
TGTGCCAGCAGCTTGGCGGGACTAGCGGGAGCGGTGGACATTCAGTACTTC
CASSLAGLAGAVDIQYF
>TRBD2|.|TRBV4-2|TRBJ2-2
TGTGCCAGCAGCCCAAGACTAGCGGATCCCACCGGGGAGCTGTTTTTT
CASSPRLADPTGELFF